This TCR beta chain was observed in a study of CD8 T cells in Susac syndrome. At the level of the study: When their blood was taken, patients with Susac syndrome were therapy-naive, taking corticosteroids, or taking intravenous immunoglobulin alone. Points from the study as a whole: The CD4+ T cell repertoires in Susac syndrome were not clonally expanded.

Sequencing of TCR beta covered CD8+ and CD4+ T cells obtained from blood. Recently defined diagnostic criteria classed the Susac syndrome patients as definite or probable. CDR3 length: 12 residues. V was pared by 5 bases and J by 14 bases, with 16 bases between. The germline gives CDR1 SGDLS, CDR2 YYNGEE. With regard to this clonotype: Its antigen is undetermined.

The authors reverse transcribed roughly 0.5 to 1 ug RNA with random hexamers. TCRdb reanalysed the immunoSEQ multiplex PCR reads using MiXCR and keeps one entry per CDR3 protein. Among roughly 250,000 distinct CDR3 sequences listed, about 96% were seen once. The rearrangement joins TRBV9 to TRBJ1-4; D unclear. The sequenced material came from CD4+ T cells from PBMCs. The receptor's source is a human donor with Susac syndrome. The CDR3 DNA sequence: TGTGCCAGCAGGCCCGGGAGGAACCCGCTGTTTTTT. The encoded protein is CASRPGRNPLFF.